This TCR beta chain was captured in a study of early T cells in non-severe SARS-CoV-2 infection. Study summary: Sequencing was performed on bulk RNA from unsorted whole blood, leaving chains unpaired. Study outcomes and limitations: Private and CD4 specificities were missed by VDJdb matching, which favored anti-spike CD8 responses.

The CDR3 loop spans 15 amino acids. CDR1 is GTSNPN, CDR2 SVGIG, per germline (reference sequence). Between the trimmed V and J ends, which lost 0 bases and 6 bases, there was a span of 12 bases. Individual cDNA molecules were tagged with unique molecular identifiers. Each CDR3 protein is one row after TCRdb ran MiXCR on the 5' RACE reads. Among 60,000 to 75,000 distinct CDR3 sequences listed, 12% were seen once. This clonotype has a handful of counts. What it binds is not known. The TCR sequence derives from an adult who was a healthcare worker with PCR-confirmed SARS-CoV-2 infection or an uninfected control (not recorded which). Sequencing input: whole blood. This chain joins TRBV30 and TRBJ1-6; D perhaps matches TRBD1 (5 bases). In DNA form, the CDR3 reads TGTGCCTGGAGTGTACGGGGCGCGGGTAATTCACCCCTCCACTTT. It translates to CAWSVRGAGNSPLHF.